This T cell receptor beta chain was obtained from a study of OX40 agonist ivuxolimab in advanced cancers. Across the whole study: At under 85% male, the cohort had a mean age of approximately 64 years, ranging from about 20 to 80.

Sequenced by immunoSEQ multiplex PCR; TCRdb stores in-frame clones only, minus some. The table has tens of thousands of clones, around 85% seen once. Systemic immunosuppression or autoimmune disease history was grounds to exclude patients. Collection of blood occurred at baseline, at cycle 4 day 1, and at cycle 7 day 1. CDR3 size: 14 residues. Germline lookup yields CDR1 MNHEY and CDR2 SMNVEV (reference sequence). The V end was cut by 0 bases, the J end by 2 bases, with 8 bases between. The TCR sequence derives from an adult with an advanced solid tumor such as melanoma, head and neck, liver or kidney cancer. The sequencing here drew on CD4+ or CD8+ T cells sorted from blood, taken in a trial of the OX40 agonist ivuxolimab. The chain combines TRBV27 with TRBJ2-7; D not resolved. The CDR3 DNA reads TGTGCCAGCAGTTTATCCGTGGCAGCCTACGAGCAGTACTTC. Translation gives CASSLSVAAYEQYF.